These T cell receptor beta chains were read from a single sample in a study of beta chain features in type 1 diabetes. Assay used: immunoSEQ multiplex PCR; TCRdb lists only in-frame clones, some missing. The table records over 300,000 clones, approximately 9.9% of them present only once. Sequencing used central memory CD4+ T cells from blood. These receptors were taken from a man aged 25 to 40 with type 1 diabetes. CDR3s include the opening cysteine and the closing phenylalanine or tryptophan. Clone size is given for some rows only: seen once, a few or many times, or a class if the clone is expanded.

cdr3_aa | clone_size | v_call
CASSSQGGSPLHF | NA | TRBV14
CASSPDSSYEQYF | few | TRBV18
CASSLEPGLGSRGYNEQFF | few | TRBV7-9
CSAPLLYEQYF | NA | TRBV20-1
CASSLGGYGYTF | NA | TRBV28
CASSPRQRGTGELFF | NA | TRBV18
CASSFTADRGATGELFF | NA | TRBV7-2
CASSVGTMETQYF | few | TRBV9
CAWKSGGALVEQFF | few | TRBV30
CATSRDLPADSGNTIYF | NA | TRBV15
CASSEQSGNTIYF | few | TRBV2
CASSSDGIGGPSPLHF | few | TRBV7-2
CASSMTGGRLYSGANVLTF | few | TRBV19
CASTLGQGYEKLFF | few | TRBV6-5
CASSVDRGHEQYF | few | TRBV18
CASSLEGKAEAFF | few | TRBV28
CASSLSGGALPDTQYF | NA | TRBV11-2
CASRETGPTQYF | NA | TRBV7-2
CASSFPGRGGANVLTF | many | TRBV5-8
CASSPQMNGYTF | NA | TRBV7-2
CASSVAVNAGGPTDTQYF | NA | TRBV9
CASSPTSGPPSVKYF | NA | TRBV14
CASSGTSGGDNEQFF | NA | TRBV6-6
CASSYEGSSYNEQFF | few | TRBV6-5
CASSADTYTEAFF | few | TRBV9
CASSLGESPLHF | NA | TRBV5-4
CASSDSGTSGANEQFF | NA | TRBV25-1
CASSRVGQGFTPLHF | NA | TRBV11-2
CASGGAVTTGELFF | few | TRBV5-1
CASSRTGTDYEQYF | NA | TRBV5-1
CASSLRGTGTNTEAFF | NA | TRBV11-2
CAWSPESEQYF | few | TRBV30
CSAGSYHNEQFF | NA | TRBV29-1
CASSFIPSGPQHF | NA | TRBV28
CASSPWLRGLAAHNEQFF | few | TRBV7-2
CASSPRTRYNEQFF | many | TRBV18
CSVEVRRATDTQYF | few | TRBV29-1
CASSRHGQGSDYGYTF | many | TRBV13
CASSRRTPGQGGETQYF | few | TRBV4-2
CASSPRLAGRNEQFF | NA | TRBV9
CASSLFPGTGFSPLHF | few | TRBV27
CASSLRQGVNEQFF | NA | TRBV5-1
CASSERGGYTF | many | TRBV2
CASSFQSQETQYF | NA | TRBV19
CASRDGQRYGYTF | many | TRBV6-5